One and the same sample provided the 28 T cell receptor beta chains below, sequenced in a study of blood T cell repertoires in COVID-19. The assay was immunoSEQ multiplex PCR, and TCRdb's table has in-frame clones only and misses some. There are roughly 700,000 clones in the sample; about nine tenths occur only once, and approximately 0.3% lies in the top ten. Specimen: peripheral blood. The receptors were sampled from a woman aged 18-29 years with acute or convalescent COVID-19.

The chain employs TRBV4-1 and TRBJ1-2; D may be TRBD1 (6 bases). The germline V and J ends were trimmed by 3 bases and 7 bases, with 12 bases remaining between them. The CDR3 runs 13 residues. CDR1 and CDR2 (germline): MGHRA, YSYEKL. The CDR3: CASSQYRVSGYTF. The CDR3 DNA sequence: TGCGCCAGCAGCCAGTACAGGGTTTCTGGCTACACCTTC.

V is TRBV9 and J is TRBJ1-2, with 8 bases fitting TRBD1. This CDR3 has 14 residues. The J segment lost 2 bases and the V segment lost 4 bases, leaving 4 bases of the junction unmatched. In germline, CDR1 is SGDLS, CDR2 YYNGEE. This chain's CDR3 is CASSPRQGNYGYTF. CDR3 coding DNA: TGTGCCAGCAGCCCAAGACAGGGGAACTATGGCTACACCTTC. The complete variable domain, with remaining parts taken from reference TRBV9 and TRBJ1-2, reads DSGVTQTPKHLITATGQRVTLRCSPRSGDLSVYWYQQSLDQGLQFLIQYYNGEERAKGNILERFSAQQFPDLHSELNLSSLELGDSALYFCASSPRQGNYGYTFGSGTRLTVV.

The V and J genes are TRBV25-1 and TRBJ2-7; no definite D call. The CDR3 is 15 residues long. The germline V and J ends were trimmed by 4 bases and 1 base, with 14 bases remaining between them. Germline CDR1 and CDR2: MGHDK and SYGVNS. The CDR3, as DNA: TGTGCCAGCAGTGGCCGAACAGAGATTTCCTACGAGCAGTACTTC. This sequence encodes CASSGRTEISYEQYF.

The chain recombines TRBV19 with TRBJ1-1, with D unclear. This CDR3 spans 13 amino acids. The germline CDR1 and CDR2 sequences are LNHDA and SQIVND (reference sequence). V was trimmed by 5 bases and J by 1 base, leaving 8 bases between them. The CDR3 region has the DNA TGTGCCAGTAGTGCGACGGGGAACACTGAAGCTTTCTTT. This sequence encodes CASSATGNTEAFF. The complete variable domain, with remaining parts taken from reference TRBV19 and TRBJ1-1, reads DGGITQSPKYLFRKEGQNVTLSCEQNLNHDAMYWYRQDPGQGLRLIYYSQIVNDFQKGDIAEGYSVSREKKESFPLTVTSAQKNPTAFYLCASSATGNTEAFFGQGTRLTVV.

The rearrangement joins TRBV4-1 to TRBJ2-1; 11 bases are a match to TRBD1. The CDR3 contains 14 residues. The V gene's germline CDR1 is MGHRA and CDR2 YSYEKL. V dropped 4 bases and J dropped 6; count of bases not matched to a gene: 2. In DNA form, the CDR3 reads TGCGCCAGCAGCCGGACAGGGGGCCCCAATGAGCAGTTCTTC. This gives the protein CASSRTGGPNEQFF.

The chain links TRBV14 to TRBJ1-5; TRBD1 might be the D (6 bases). There are 13 residues in the CDR3. The V gene's germline CDR1 is SGHDN and CDR2 FVKESK. V lost 1 base and J lost 5, with 6 bases in between. The CDR3 DNA reads TGTGCCAGCAGCCAAGGGGGGCATCAGCCCCAGCATTTT. As protein: CASSQGGHQPQHF.

This clone was observed a handful of times. V usage is TRBV28 and J usage is TRBJ1-3, with D possibly being TRBD1 (6 bases). Deletions cut 8 bases from V and 4 bases from J, with 12 bases between. Germline V lookup: CDR1 MDHEN, CDR2 SYDVKM. The CDR3 loop spans 13 amino acids. This CDR3 is CASHQGSGNTIYF. As DNA, the CDR3 is TGTGCCAGCCATCAGGGGTCAGGAAACACCATATATTTT.

With regard to this clone: At the DNA level, this CDR3 is encoded by other sequences in the same sample as well. The chain employs TRBV5-1 and TRBJ1-3, with a weak D call TRBD1 (6 bases). The germline gives CDR1 SGHRS, CDR2 YFSETQ. This CDR3 has 14 residues. V was cut by 0 bases and J by 2 bases, with 6 bases left in between. The CDR3 loop reads CASSLDRAGNTIYF. The CDR3, as DNA: TGCGCCAGCAGCTTGGACAGGGCTGGAAACACCATATATTTT.

This clone has at least ten counts. Other nucleotide sequences in the sample specify the same CDR3. This chain connects TRBV6-4 to TRBJ1-6; TRBD1 matches 8 bases. With V trimmed by 0 bases and J by 7 bases, 2 bases remained unmatched. The CDR3 totals 15 residues. Germline CDR1 is MRHNA and CDR2 is SNTAGT. Here the CDR3 reads CASSDSTGGNSPLHF. CDR3 nucleotide sequence: TGTGCCAGCAGTGACTCAACAGGGGGGAATTCACCCCTCCACTTT.

This chain links TRBV6-5 with TRBJ1-2; no reliable D call. The CDR3 contains 15 residues. V was trimmed by 4 bases and J by 6 bases, leaving 18 bases between them. CDR1 and CDR2 (germline): MNHEY, SVGAGI. Written as DNA, the CDR3 is TGTGCCAGCAGTTCATTTGCGGCAGACTGGAATGGCTACACCTTC. This gives the protein CASSSFAADWNGYTF.

V usage is TRBV19 and J usage is TRBJ2-2; D is possibly TRBD1 (6 bases). Germline CDR1 and CDR2: LNHDA and SQIVND (reference sequence). V lost 3 bases and J 4 bases, leaving 9 bases between the germline ends. The CDR3 contains 14 residues. CDR3 coding DNA: TGTGCCAGTAGTATTGACAGGCGCACCGGGGAGCTGTTTTTT. Translated, it gives CASSIDRRTGELFF.

As regards this clone: The junction departs from germline at one end; a sequencing error may be responsible. The rearrangement links TRBV30 to TRBJ1-2, with D possibly being TRBD1 (6 bases). The CDR3 loop spans 12 amino acids. The germline V gene has CDR1 GTSNPN and CDR2 SVGIG (reference sequence). The DNA of the CDR3 is TGTGCCTGGAGGCAAGAAACAGGGTCAAAGGCCTTC. Its protein product is CAWRQETGSKAF. Full variable domain (missing parts from reference TRBV30 and TRBJ1-2): SQTIHQWPATLVQPVGSPLSLECTVEGTSNPNLYWYRQAAGRGLQLLFYSVGIGQISSEVPQNLSASRPQDRQFILSSKKLLLSDSGFYLCAWRQETGSKAFGSGTRLTVV.

The V gene is TRBV6-1, the J gene TRBJ2-1, with 11 bases aligning to TRBD1. The CDR3 contains 15 residues. Germline-derived CDR1 and CDR2 are MNHNS and SASEGT. With V trimmed by 1 base and J by 6 bases, 2 bases remained unmatched. In DNA, the CDR3 is TGTGCCAGCAGTGAAGGGGACAGGGGGGTCAATGAGCAGTTCTTC. It specifies CASSEGDRGVNEQFF.

DNA for the CDR3: TGCGCCAGCAGCCCAAGGGGACACCAGAACACTGAAGCTTTCTTT. Translating gives CASSPRGHQNTEAFF. The rearrangement uses TRBV4-1 and TRBJ1-1, with D maybe TRBD1 (6 bases). CDR1 and CDR2 from the germline V gene are MGHRA and YSYEKL. Trimming stripped 4 bases from V and 1 base from J, with 13 bases between. The CDR3 covers 15 residues.

This chain connects TRBV6-1 to TRBJ1-6; 10 bases map to TRBD1. The V gene end was trimmed by 1 base and the J gene end by 12 bases; junction bases not matched to a gene: 3. The CDR3 is 14 residues long. In germline, CDR1 is MNHNS, CDR2 SASEGT. This CDR3 is CASSEEGTGEPLHF. CDR3 nucleotides: TGTGCCAGCAGTGAAGAAGGGACAGGGGAACCCCTCCACTTT.

The CDR3: CASNPGGPTIFSNQPQHF. CDR3 nucleotides: TGCGCCAGCAACCCGGGAGGACCTACTATTTTTAGCAATCAGCCCCAGCATTTT. This rearrangement joins TRBV4-1 to TRBJ1-5; no firm D call. Per the germline V gene, CDR1 is MGHRA and CDR2 is YSYEKL. The CDR3 loop spans 18 amino acids. V dropped 7 bases and J dropped 0 bases, with 22 bases sitting between them.

The chain employs TRBV7-2 and TRBJ1-2, with TRBD1 matching over 9 bases. The CDR3 length is 15 residues. Germline-derived CDR1 and CDR2 are SGHTA and FQGNSA. Trimming cost V 1 base and J 4 bases; bases outside gene matches: 4. The CDR3 DNA is TGTGCCAGCAGCTTAGAGGCGGGACAGGGCTATGGCTACACCTTC. It encodes CASSLEAGQGYGYTF.

The V gene is TRBV28, the J gene TRBJ2-5; D perhaps matches TRBD1 (6 bases). This CDR3 has 18 residues. The germline CDR1 and CDR2 sequences are MDHEN and SYDVKM. Trimming shortened V by 3 bases and J by 3 bases, and 23 bases separated the two germline ends. The CDR3 DNA reads as TGTGCCAGCAGTTTTTGGGTTAAGGGGGTCTCAAACAAAGAGACCCAGTACTTC. It translates to CASSFWVKGVSNKETQYF.

The V call is TRBV4-3, the J call TRBJ1-1; 7 nucleotides match TRBD1. The germline V gene encodes CDR1 LGHNA and CDR2 YSLEER. There are 16 residues in the CDR3. The V segment lost 1 base and the J segment 4 bases; nucleotides outside the gene matches: 9. CDR3 sequence (DNA): TGCGCCAGCAGCCAAGTTAACAGGGGTCTGAGCACTGAAGCTTTCTTT. This sequence encodes CASSQVNRGLSTEAFF.

This CDR3 reads CASSLAGQGEIYGYTF. The CDR3 DNA is TGTGCCAGCAGCTTAGCGGGACAGGGGGAGATCTATGGCTACACCTTC. V is TRBV7-9 and J is TRBJ1-2; 11 nucleotides agree with TRBD1. There are 16 residues in the CDR3. Losses at the gene ends were 0 bases for V and 4 bases for J; bases not matched to a gene: 4. Germline V gives CDR1 SEHNR, CDR2 FQNEAQ (reference sequence).

This chain joins TRBV9 and TRBJ1-3, with D unresolved. The V end was cut by 0 bases, the J end by 0 bases, with 19 bases between. The CDR3 length is 19 residues. Germline-derived CDR1 and CDR2 are SGDLS and YYNGEE. The CDR3 coding sequence is TGTGCCAGCAGCGTAGCCCCCCCCGGCCACGGGTACTCTGGAAACACCATATATTTT. This gives the protein CASSVAPPGHGYSGNTIYF.

This rearrangement joins TRBV7-2 to TRBJ1-1, with D possibly matching TRBD1 (6 bases). CDR1 is SGHTA and CDR2 is FQGNSA in the germline V gene. The V end lost 1 base, the J end lost 0 bases, and 9 bases lay between the germline ends. CDR3 length: 15 residues. CDR3 amino acids: CASSLVGQMNTEAFF. The CDR3 DNA sequence: TGTGCCAGCAGCTTAGTTGGACAGATGAACACTGAAGCTTTCTTT.

The V call is TRBV27, the J call TRBJ2-7; 8 nucleotides align to TRBD2. The length of the CDR3 is 16 residues. The V gene's germline CDR1 is MNHEY and CDR2 SMNVEV (reference sequence). V lost 5 bases to trimming and J lost 2 bases; unmatched junction nucleotides: 11. CDR3 protein: CASSPPGKAGAYEQYF. In DNA, the CDR3 is TGTGCCAGCAGTCCCCCGGGGAAAGCGGGGGCCTACGAGCAGTACTTC.

This rearrangement joins TRBV6-1 to TRBJ1-1, with TRBD1 matching over 7 bases. V shed 5 bases and J 7 bases; nucleotides not matched to a gene: 10. The germline V gene encodes CDR1 MNHNS and CDR2 SASEGT. CDR3 length: 14 residues. The CDR3 sequence: CASSSRDSSFEAFF. CDR3 nucleotide sequence: TGTGCCAGCAGTTCCCGGGACAGCTCCTTTGAAGCTTTCTTT.

This chain joins TRBV7-9 and TRBJ1-6; D perhaps matches TRBD1 (6 bases). V was pared by 2 bases and J by 10 bases, with 12 bases between. Germline V lookup: CDR1 SEHNR, CDR2 FQNEAQ (reference sequence). This CDR3 contains 14 residues. CDR3 sequence (DNA): TGTGCCAGCAGCTTACAGGGGTCCCCCTCACCCCTCCACTTT. It is translated as CASSLQGSPSPLHF.

The CDR3 region has the DNA TGTGCCTGGACGGATACAGGGGGCGGACAGCCCCAGCATTTT. Its translation is CAWTDTGGGQPQHF. The rearrangement joins TRBV30 to TRBJ1-5; TRBD1 aligns across 9 bases. This CDR3 contains 14 residues. V was clipped by 4 bases and J by 7 bases; unmatched bases: 8. Germline V gives CDR1 GTSNPN, CDR2 SVGIG (reference sequence).

The chain has TRBV12-3 or TRBV12-4 and TRBJ2-7; TRBD2 aligns across 10 bases. The CDR3 extends over 13 amino acids. The J segment lost 5 bases and the V segment lost 11 bases, leaving 9 bases of the junction unmatched. The CDR3 region is CASTAGTSDEQYF. DNA for the CDR3: TGTGCCTCAACCGCCGGGACTAGCGACGAGCAGTACTTC.

The V call is TRBV7-2, the J call TRBJ2-7, with 9 bases matching TRBD1. The germline CDR1 and CDR2 sequences are SGHTA and FQGNSA. This CDR3 has 16 amino acids. Trimming at V came to 8 bases and at J to 4 bases, leaving 15 bases not matched to a gene. This chain's CDR3 is CASANLYRDREYEQYF. The DNA for the CDR3 is TGTGCCAGCGCGAATTTGTACCGGGACAGGGAATACGAGCAGTACTTC.